Below, one T cell receptor (beta chain) is given with its context. Its antigen is not known. This entry is derived from a study of T cell responses to AZD1222 COVID-19 vaccine. Study-wide points: Repertoires were obtained only post-peak T cell response.

Analyses pooled second doses at about 4 or about 12 weeks. Generated by immunoSEQ multiplex PCR, the TCRdb table keeps only in-frame clones and is missing some. This table has around 200,000 clones, roughly 92% appearing once. The ends were cut back, 2 bases at V and 1 base at J, with 12 bases in the middle. The CDR3 consists of 15 residues. Germline CDR1 and CDR2: SGHRS and YFSETQ. The chain combines TRBV5-1 with TRBJ1-1, with D possibly TRBD1 on 6 matching bases. Sequences were derived from peripheral blood, sampled 28 days after the second AZD1222 dose. The source is an adult who received the AZD1222 COVID-19 vaccine. The chain's CDR3 is CASSFMTGRNTEAFF. As DNA, the CDR3 is TGCGCCAGCAGCTTCATGACAGGTAGGAACACTGAAGCTTTCTTT.